This T cell receptor (beta chain) stems from a study of T cell responses to AZD1222 COVID-19 vaccine. Details on this clone: Its antigen remains unidentified.

V gave up 1 base and J gave up 6 bases, with 7 bases separating them. This CDR3 is built from 14 residues. Per germline, CDR1 MNHNS and CDR2 SASEGT. The method was immunoSEQ multiplex PCR; TCRdb's version includes in-frame clones alone and lacks a portion of them. Here the sample spans some 130,000 clones, approximately 90% being singletons. The study, taken as a whole, reports: The study reported that nearly half of spike-specific TCRs target unmutated variant regions.

This receptor was obtained from an adult in good health. The chain couples TRBV6-1 to TRBJ1-6, with D perhaps matching TRBD1 (5 bases). Material: peripheral blood, obtained on day 0 of AZD1222 vaccination. CDR3 in amino acids: CASSEGGVNSPLHF. The CDR3 DNA sequence: TGTGCCAGCAGTGAAGGAGGGGTTAATTCACCCCTCCACTTT.